The clone carrying this TCR beta chain has only a few counts. The V end was cut by 2 bases, the J end by 5 bases, with 9 bases between. There are 13 residues in the CDR3. Germline V gene sequence: CDR1 MGHRA, CDR2 YSYEKL. The source of the sample is a study of beta chain features in type 1 diabetes. Isolated RNA was reverse transcribed in full, so expressed TCRB transcripts were sequenced. Data came from immunoSEQ multiplex PCR; TCRdb stores just in-frame clones and leaves some out. The sample carries some 360,000 clones, roughly a fifth recorded once. This clonotype originated in a woman younger than 35 in good health. The sample was naive CD4+ T cells from blood. This sequence joins TRBV4-1 and TRBJ2-5; D not certain. The CDR3 DNA follows: TGCGCCAGCAGCCAATTCCGCCGGGAGACCCAGTACTTC. This codes for CASSQFRRETQYF.